This T cell receptor beta chain emerged from a study of blood T cell repertoires in COVID-19. Trimming left V 4 bases short and J 11 bases short, with 23 bases between. The length of the CDR3 is 15 residues. CDR1 is SQVTM, CDR2 ANQGSEA, per germline. TCRdb's table, derived via immunoSEQ multiplex PCR, lists solely in-frame clones and lacks some. The repertoire has about 310,000 clones, about nine tenths of them found once; the top ten carry approximately 2%. Sequenced material: peripheral blood. The rearrangement links TRBV29-1 to TRBJ1-4; the D is unclear. The receptor's source is a man between 18 and 35 years old with active or convalescent COVID-19. The CDR3 spells CSVGEMEFSDRKLFF. CDR3 sequence (DNA): TGCAGCGTTGGGGAGATGGAGTTTTCGGATAGGAAACTGTTTTTT. Variable domain in full (rest from reference TRBV29-1 and TRBJ1-4): SAVISQKPSRDICQRGTSLTIQCQVDSQVTMMFWYRQQPGQSLTLIATANQGSEATYESGFVIDKFPISRPNLTFSTLTVSNMSPEDSSIYLCSVGEMEFSDRKLFFGSGTQLSVL.